This T cell receptor beta chain was obtained from a study of blood T cell repertoires in COVID-19. Study-wide context: The samples span acute and convalescent COVID-19 from the United States, Italy and Spain.

Original data processing: Quantification of nucleated cells was approximated via reference gene primer amplification. Generated by immunoSEQ multiplex PCR, the TCRdb table keeps only in-frame clones and is missing some. Clonal size and the V and J genes are those of that table, whereas D and trimming came from the DNA. Here the sample spans over 85,000 clones, about 87% being singletons. Between the trimmed V and J ends, which lost 9 bases and 2 bases, there was a span of 13 bases. CDR1 is SGHRS, CDR2 YFSETQ, per germline. The length of the CDR3 is 13 residues. This clone has a single count. This receptor was taken from a man aged 35-49 years with acute or convalescent COVID-19. Sequenced material: peripheral blood. The V and J genes are TRBV5-1 and TRBJ2-3, with a tentative D call TRBD2 (6 bases). CDR3 sequence reads: CATSAGNTDTQYF. The CDR3 region has the DNA TGCGCCACCTCGGCGGGAAACACAGATACGCAGTATTTT.